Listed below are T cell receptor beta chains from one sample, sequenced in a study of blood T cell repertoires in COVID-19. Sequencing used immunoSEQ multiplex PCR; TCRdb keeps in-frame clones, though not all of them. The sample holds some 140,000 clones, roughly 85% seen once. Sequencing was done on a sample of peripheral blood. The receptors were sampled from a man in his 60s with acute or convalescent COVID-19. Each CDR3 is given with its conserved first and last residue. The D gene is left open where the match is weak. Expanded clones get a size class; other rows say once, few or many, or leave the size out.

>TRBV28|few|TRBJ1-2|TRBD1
CASTGQHYGYTF
TGTGCCAGCACGGGACAGCACTATGGCTACACCTTC
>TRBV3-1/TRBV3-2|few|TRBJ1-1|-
CASSQVATYTEAFF
TGTGCCAGCAGCCAAGTGGCGACTTACACTGAAGCTTTCTTT
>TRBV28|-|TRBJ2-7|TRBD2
CASSLASGGPYEQYF
TGTGCCAGCAGTTTAGCTAGCGGGGGCCCCTACGAGCAGTACTTC
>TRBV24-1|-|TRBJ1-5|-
CATSTQAQPQHF
TGTGCCACCAGTACCCAGGCGCAGCCCCAGCATTTT
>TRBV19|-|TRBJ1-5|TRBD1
CASSMSTGFQPQHF
TGTGCCAGTAGTATGTCGACAGGGTTTCAGCCCCAGCATTTT
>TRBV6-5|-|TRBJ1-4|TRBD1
CASRVTGGFNEKLFF
TGTGCCAGCAGGGTCACAGGGGGGTTTAATGAAAAACTGTTTTTT
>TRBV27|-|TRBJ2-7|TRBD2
CASRFTSGPSYEQYF
TGTGCCAGCAGATTCACTAGCGGGCCCTCCTACGAGCAGTACTTC
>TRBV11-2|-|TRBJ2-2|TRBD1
CASSLGQGNTGELFF
TGTGCCAGCAGCTTAGGACAGGGGAACACCGGGGAGCTGTTTTTT
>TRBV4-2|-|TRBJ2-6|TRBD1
CASSQQRDRGENSRSGANVLTF
TGTGCCAGCAGCCAGCAACGGGACAGGGGCGAAAATTCGCGCTCTGGGGCCAACGTCCTGACTTTC
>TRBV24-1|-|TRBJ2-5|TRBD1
CATSGPQGVETQYF
TGTGCCACCAGTGGACCACAGGGGGTCGAGACCCAGTACTTC
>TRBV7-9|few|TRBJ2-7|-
CASSPGGVEQYF
TGTGCCAGCAGCCCCGGGGGAGTCGAGCAGTACTTC
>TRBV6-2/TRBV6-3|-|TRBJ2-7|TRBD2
CASSLSGSRQYF
TGTGCCAGCAGTCTCAGCGGGAGTAGGCAGTACTTC
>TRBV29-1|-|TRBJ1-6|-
CSVSTGINSPLHF
TGCAGCGTATCCACAGGGATTAATTCACCCCTCCACTTT
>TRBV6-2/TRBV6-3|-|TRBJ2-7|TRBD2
CASSYTSGRAAYEQYF
TGTGCCAGCAGTTACACCAGCGGGAGGGCCGCGTACGAGCAGTACTTC
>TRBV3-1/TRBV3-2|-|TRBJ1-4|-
CASSQGAGRGEKLFF
TGTGCCAGCAGCCAAGGGGCGGGACGAGGGGAAAAACTGTTTTTT
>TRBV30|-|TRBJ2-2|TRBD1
CAGTGPTGELFF
TGTGCCGGGACAGGGCCAACCGGGGAGCTGTTTTTT
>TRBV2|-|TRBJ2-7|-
CASSPPARYEQYF
TGTGCCAGCAGTCCCCCCGCGCGCTACGAGCAGTACTTC
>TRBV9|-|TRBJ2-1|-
CASSVAERVNEQFF
TGTGCCAGCAGCGTAGCCGAGAGGGTCAATGAGCAGTTCTTC
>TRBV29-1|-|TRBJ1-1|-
CSVDRGQSYNTEAFF
TGCAGCGTTGACCGAGGACAGAGCTACAACACTGAAGCTTTCTTT
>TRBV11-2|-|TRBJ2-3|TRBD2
CASSLGSASGRTDTQYF
TGTGCCAGCAGCTTAGGTTCGGCTAGCGGGAGGACAGATACGCAGTATTTT
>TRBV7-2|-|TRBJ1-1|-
CASSPVRMNTEAFF
TGTGCCAGCAGCCCGGTCCGCATGAACACTGAAGCTTTCTTT
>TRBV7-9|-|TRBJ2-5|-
CASSLWERETQYF
TGTGCCAGCAGCTTGTGGGAGCGGGAGACCCAGTACTTC
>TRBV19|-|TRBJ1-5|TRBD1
CASGPGQTSNQPQHF
TGTGCCAGTGGACCGGGACAGACTAGCAATCAGCCCCAGCATTTT
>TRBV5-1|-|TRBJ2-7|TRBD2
CASSPLGLAGGYEQYF
TGCGCCAGCAGCCCCCTGGGACTAGCGGGAGGCTACGAGCAGTACTTC
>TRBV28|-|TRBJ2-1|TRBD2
CASSYRLAGNEQFF
TGTGCCAGCAGTTATAGACTAGCGGGCAATGAGCAGTTCTTC
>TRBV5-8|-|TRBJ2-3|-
CASRAAGTDTQYF
TGTGCCAGCAGGGCTGCAGGCACAGATACGCAGTATTTT
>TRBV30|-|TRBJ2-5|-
CAWSAQGRETQYF
TGTGCCTGGAGTGCACAGGGCCGGGAGACCCAGTACTTC
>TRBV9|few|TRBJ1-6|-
CASSGGPYNSPLHF
TGTGCCAGCAGCGGGGGCCCGTATAATTCACCCCTCCACTTT
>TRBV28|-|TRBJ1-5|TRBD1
CATSPGQGFQPQHF
TGTGCCACTTCACCGGGACAGGGGTTTCAGCCCCAGCATTTT
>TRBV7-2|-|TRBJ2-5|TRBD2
CASSLSGTIQETQYF
TGTGCCAGCAGCTTGTCCGGGACTATCCAAGAGACCCAGTACTTC
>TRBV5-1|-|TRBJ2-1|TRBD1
CASSLDGTGSKFF
TGCGCCAGCAGCTTGGATGGGACAGGGAGTAAGTTCTTC
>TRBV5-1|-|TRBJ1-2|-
CASSLELGEGYTF
TGCGCCAGCAGCTTGGAGTTGGGAGAGGGCTACACCTTC
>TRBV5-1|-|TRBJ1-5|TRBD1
CASSLTGQSNQPQHF
TGCGCCAGCAGCTTGACGGGACAGAGCAATCAGCCCCAGCATTTT